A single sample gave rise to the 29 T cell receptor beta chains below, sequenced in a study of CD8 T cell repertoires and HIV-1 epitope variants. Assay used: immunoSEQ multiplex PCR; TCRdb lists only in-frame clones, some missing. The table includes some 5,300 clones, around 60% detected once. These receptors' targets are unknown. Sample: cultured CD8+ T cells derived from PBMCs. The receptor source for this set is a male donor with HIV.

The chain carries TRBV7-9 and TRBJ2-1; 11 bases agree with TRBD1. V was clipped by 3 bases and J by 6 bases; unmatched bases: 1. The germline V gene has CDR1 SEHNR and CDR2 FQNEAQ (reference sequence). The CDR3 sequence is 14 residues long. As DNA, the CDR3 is TGTGCCAGCAGCTTGGACAGGGGGCTCAATGAGCAGTTCTTC. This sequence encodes CASSLDRGLNEQFF.

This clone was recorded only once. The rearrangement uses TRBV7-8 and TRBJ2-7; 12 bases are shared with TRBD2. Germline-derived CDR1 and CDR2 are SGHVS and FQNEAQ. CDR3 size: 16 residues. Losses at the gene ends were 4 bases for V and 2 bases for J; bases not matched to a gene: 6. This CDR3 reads CASSWGLAGSPYEQYF. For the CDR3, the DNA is TGTGCCAGCAGCTGGGGACTAGCGGGTTCCCCCTACGAGCAGTACTTC.

This chain's CDR3 is CASSPSRDRVYGYTF. The CDR3 nucleotides are TGTGCCAGCAGCCCCAGCCGGGACAGGGTCTATGGCTACACCTTC. The chain has TRBV12-1 and TRBJ1-2; the D call of TRBD1 is as the table states it, not checked on the DNA. TRBV12-1 is designated a pseudogene. CDR3 length: 15 residues.

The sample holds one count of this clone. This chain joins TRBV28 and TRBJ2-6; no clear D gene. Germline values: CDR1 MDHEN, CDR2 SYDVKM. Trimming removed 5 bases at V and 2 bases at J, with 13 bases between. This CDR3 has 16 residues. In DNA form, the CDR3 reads TGTGCCAGCAGTCCAAGGGATTTGGCTGGGGCCAACGTCCTGACTTTC. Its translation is CASSPRDLAGANVLTF.

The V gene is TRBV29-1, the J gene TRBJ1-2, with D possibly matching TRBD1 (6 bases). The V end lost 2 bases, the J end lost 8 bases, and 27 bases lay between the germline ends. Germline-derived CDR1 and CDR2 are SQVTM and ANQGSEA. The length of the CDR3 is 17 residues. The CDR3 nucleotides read TGCAGCGTTGAAAGCGGGGGCCTCCTAAGTAAGGCGAAGGGCTACACCTTC. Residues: CSVESGGLLSKAKGYTF.

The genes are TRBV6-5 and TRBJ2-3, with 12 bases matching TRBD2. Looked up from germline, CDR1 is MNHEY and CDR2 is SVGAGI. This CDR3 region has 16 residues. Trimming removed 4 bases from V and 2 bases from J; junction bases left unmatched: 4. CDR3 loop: CASSSWTSGDTDTQYF. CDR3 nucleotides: TGTGCCAGCAGTTCCTGGACTAGCGGGGACACAGATACGCAGTATTTT.

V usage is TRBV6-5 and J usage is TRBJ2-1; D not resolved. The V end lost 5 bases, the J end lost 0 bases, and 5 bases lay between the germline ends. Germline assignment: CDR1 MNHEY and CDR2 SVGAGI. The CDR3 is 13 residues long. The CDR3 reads CASSGSSYNEQFF. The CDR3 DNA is TGTGCCAGCAGTGGTAGCTCCTACAATGAGCAGTTCTTC.

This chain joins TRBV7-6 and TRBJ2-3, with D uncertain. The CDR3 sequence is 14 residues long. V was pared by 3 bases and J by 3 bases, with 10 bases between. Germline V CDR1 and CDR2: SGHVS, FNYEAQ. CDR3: CASSFEGITDTQYF. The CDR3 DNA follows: TGTGCCAGCAGCTTTGAAGGGATAACAGATACGCAGTATTTT. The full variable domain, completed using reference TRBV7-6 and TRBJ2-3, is GAGVSQSPRYKVTKRGQDVALRCDPISGHVSLYWYRQALGQGPEFLTYFNYEAQQDKSGLPNDRFSAERPEGSISTLTIQRTEQRDSAMYRCASSFEGITDTQYFGPGTRLTVL.

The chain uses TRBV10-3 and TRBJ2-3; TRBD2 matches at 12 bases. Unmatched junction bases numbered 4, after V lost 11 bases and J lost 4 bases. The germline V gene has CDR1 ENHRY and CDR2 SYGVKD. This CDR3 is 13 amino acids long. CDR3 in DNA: TGTGCCGTGACTAGCGGGAGACCAGATACGCAGTATTTT. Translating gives CAVTSGRPDTQYF.

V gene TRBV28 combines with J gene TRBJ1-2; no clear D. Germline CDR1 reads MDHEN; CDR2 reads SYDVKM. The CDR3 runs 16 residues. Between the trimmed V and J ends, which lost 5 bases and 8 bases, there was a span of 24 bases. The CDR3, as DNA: TGTGCCAGCAGTCAGCCTGGCGGGATCCTCGCGGAAGGCTACACCTTC. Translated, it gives CASSQPGGILAEGYTF.

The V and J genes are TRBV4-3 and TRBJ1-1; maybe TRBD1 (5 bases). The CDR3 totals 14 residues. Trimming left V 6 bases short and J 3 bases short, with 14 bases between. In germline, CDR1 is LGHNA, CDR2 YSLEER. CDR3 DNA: TGCGCCAGCAGACCCGGGACGGATGACACTGAAGCTTTCTTT. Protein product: CASRPGTDDTEAFF.

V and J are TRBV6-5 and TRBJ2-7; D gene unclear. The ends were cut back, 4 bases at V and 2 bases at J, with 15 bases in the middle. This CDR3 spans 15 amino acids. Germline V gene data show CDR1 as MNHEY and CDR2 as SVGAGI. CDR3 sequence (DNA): TGTGCCAGCAGTTCTGGACGGACCCTTCCCTACGAGCAGTACTTC. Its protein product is CASSSGRTLPYEQYF.

Here the CDR3 reads CSAPGQGDGYTF. The CDR3 nucleotides read TGCAGCGCCCCGGGACAGGGGGATGGCTACACCTTC. The V and J genes are TRBV29-1 and TRBJ1-2, with TRBD1 matching over 11 bases. The J segment lost 6 bases and the V segment lost 7 bases, leaving 4 bases of the junction unmatched. Germline V gives CDR1 SQVTM, CDR2 ANQGSEA. The CDR3 is 12 residues long.

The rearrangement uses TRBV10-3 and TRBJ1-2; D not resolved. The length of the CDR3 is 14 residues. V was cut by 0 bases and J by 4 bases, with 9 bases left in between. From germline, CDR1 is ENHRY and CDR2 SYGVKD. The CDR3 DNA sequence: TGTGCCATCAGTGAGTCCTGGGGTCTCTATGGCTACACCTTC. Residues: CAISESWGLYGYTF.

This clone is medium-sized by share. The CDR3 nucleotides are TGTGCCAGCAGCCAAGTGCGGGGCCGGGGGACCCAGTACTTC. Amino acids: CASSQVRGRGTQYF. This chain uses TRBV14 with TRBJ2-5, with D tentatively TRBD2 (6 bases). Germline values: CDR1 SGHDN, CDR2 FVKESK. The V and J ends lost 1 base and 7 bases respectively, with 13 bases between them. The CDR3 runs to 14 residues. The full variable domain, rest sourced from reference TRBV14 and TRBJ2-5, is EAGVTQFPSHSVIEKGQTVTLRCDPISGHDNLYWYRRVMGKEIKFLLHFVKESKQDESGMPNNRFLAERTGGTYSTLKVQPAELEDSGVYFCASSQVRGRGTQYFGPGTRLLVL.

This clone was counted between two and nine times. CDR3 protein: CASSRDRDSGEQYF. The CDR3 region has the DNA TGTGCCAGCAGTCGAGACAGGGATTCGGGCGAGCAGTACTTC. J is TRBJ2-7 and V is TRBV6-1, with 7 bases identical to TRBD1. Germline V gives CDR1 MNHNS, CDR2 SASEGT. The CDR3 runs 14 residues. Trimming took 5 bases from V and 6 from J; bases not matched to a gene: 10.

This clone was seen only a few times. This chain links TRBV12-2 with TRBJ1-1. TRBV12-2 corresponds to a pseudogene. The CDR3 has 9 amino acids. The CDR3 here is CASSARAFF. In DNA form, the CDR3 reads TGTGCAAGTTCGGCGCGGGCTTTCTTT.

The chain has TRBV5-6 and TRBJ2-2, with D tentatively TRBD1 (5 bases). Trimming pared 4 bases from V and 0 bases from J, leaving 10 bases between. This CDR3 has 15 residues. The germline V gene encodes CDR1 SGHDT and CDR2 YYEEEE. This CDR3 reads CASSPGFANTGELFF. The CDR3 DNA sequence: TGTGCCAGCAGCCCAGGGTTCGCGAACACCGGGGAGCTGTTTTTT.

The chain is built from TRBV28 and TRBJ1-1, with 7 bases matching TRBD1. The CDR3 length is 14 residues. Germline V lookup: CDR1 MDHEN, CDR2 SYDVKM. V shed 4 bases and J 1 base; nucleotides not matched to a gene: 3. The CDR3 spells CASSSTGRNTEAFF. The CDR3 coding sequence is TGTGCCAGCAGTTCGACAGGGCGGAACACTGAAGCTTTCTTT.

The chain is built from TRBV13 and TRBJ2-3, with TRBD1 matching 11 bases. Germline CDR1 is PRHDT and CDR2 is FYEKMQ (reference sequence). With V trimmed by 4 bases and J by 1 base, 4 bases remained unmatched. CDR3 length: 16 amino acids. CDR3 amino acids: CASSSGTGGGTDTQYF. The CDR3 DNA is TGTGCCAGCAGCTCCGGGACAGGGGGTGGCACAGATACGCAGTATTTT.

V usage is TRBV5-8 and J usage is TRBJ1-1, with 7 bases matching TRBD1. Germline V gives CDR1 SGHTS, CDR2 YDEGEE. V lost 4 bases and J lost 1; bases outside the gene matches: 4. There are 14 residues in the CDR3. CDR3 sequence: CASSTTGSNTEAFF. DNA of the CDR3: TGTGCCAGCAGCACGACAGGGTCGAACACTGAAGCTTTCTTT.

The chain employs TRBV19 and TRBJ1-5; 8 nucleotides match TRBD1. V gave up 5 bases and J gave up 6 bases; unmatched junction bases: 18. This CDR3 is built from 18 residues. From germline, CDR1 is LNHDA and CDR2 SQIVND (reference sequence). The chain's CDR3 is CASSPHPGTGPSAQPQHF. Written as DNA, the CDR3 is TGTGCCAGTAGTCCCCACCCCGGGACAGGCCCCTCGGCTCAGCCCCAGCATTTT.

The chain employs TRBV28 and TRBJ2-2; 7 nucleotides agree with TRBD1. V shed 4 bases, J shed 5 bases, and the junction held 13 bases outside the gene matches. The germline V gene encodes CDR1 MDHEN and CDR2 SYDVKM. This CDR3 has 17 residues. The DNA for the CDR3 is TGTGCCAGCAGTTCTACATCTGGACAGGTGTTGACCGGGGAGCTGTTTTTT. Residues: CASSSTSGQVLTGELFF. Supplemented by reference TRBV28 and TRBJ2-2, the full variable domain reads DVKVTQSSRYLVKRTGEKVFLECVQDMDHENMFWYRQDPGLGLRLIYFSYDVKMKEKGDIPEGYSVSREKKERFSLILESASTNQTSMYLCASSSTSGQVLTGELFFGEGSRLTVL.

CDR3 in DNA: TGTGCCAGCACCCCGGGAGGGGATCAGCCCCAGCATTTT. Amino acid sequence: CASTPGGDQPQHF. V is TRBV7-9 and J is TRBJ1-5; weak D call: TRBD1 (5 bases). The germline V and J ends were trimmed by 7 bases and 5 bases, with 12 bases remaining between them. The germline V gene has CDR1 SEHNR and CDR2 FQNEAQ (reference sequence). The CDR3 totals 13 residues.

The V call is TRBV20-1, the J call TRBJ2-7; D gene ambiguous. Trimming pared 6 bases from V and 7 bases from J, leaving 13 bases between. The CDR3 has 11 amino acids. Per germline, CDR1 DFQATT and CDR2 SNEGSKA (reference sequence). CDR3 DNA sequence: TGCAGTGCCCATATTGCGCGTGAGCAGTACTTC. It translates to CSAHIAREQYF.

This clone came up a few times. This CDR3 reads CASSQGTAEAFF. The CDR3, as DNA: TGCGCCAGCAGCCAAGGGACAGCCGAAGCTTTCTTT. The chain uses TRBV4-1 and TRBJ1-1; TRBD1 might be the D (6 bases). The V and J ends lost 1 base and 8 bases respectively, with 8 bases between them. This CDR3 has 12 amino acids. From germline, CDR1 is MGHRA and CDR2 YSYEKL.

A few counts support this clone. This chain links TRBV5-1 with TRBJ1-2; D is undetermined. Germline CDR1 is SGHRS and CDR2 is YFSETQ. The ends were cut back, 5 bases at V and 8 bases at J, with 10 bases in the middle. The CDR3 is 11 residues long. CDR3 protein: CASREAAGYTF. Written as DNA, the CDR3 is TGCGCCAGCAGGGAGGCGGCCGGCTACACCTTC. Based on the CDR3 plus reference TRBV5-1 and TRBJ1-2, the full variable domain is KAGVTQTPRYLIKTRGQQVTLSCSPISGHRSVSWYQQTPGQGLQFLFEYFSETQRNKGNFPGRFSGRQFSNSRSEMNVSTLELGDSALYLCASREAAGYTFGSGTRLTVV.

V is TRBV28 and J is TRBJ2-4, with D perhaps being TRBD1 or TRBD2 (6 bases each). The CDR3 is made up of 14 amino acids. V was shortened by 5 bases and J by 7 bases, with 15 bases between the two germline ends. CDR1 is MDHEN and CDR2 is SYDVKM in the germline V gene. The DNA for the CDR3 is TGTGCCAGCAGTCCACGGGAAGGGGGGAACATTCAGTACTTC. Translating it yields CASSPREGGNIQYF.

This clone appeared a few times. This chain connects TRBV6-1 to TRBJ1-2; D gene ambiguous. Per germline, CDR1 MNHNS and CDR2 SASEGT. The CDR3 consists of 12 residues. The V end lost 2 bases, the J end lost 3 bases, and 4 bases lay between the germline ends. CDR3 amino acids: CASSEKYYGYTF. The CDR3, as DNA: TGTGCCAGCAGTGAAAAGTACTATGGCTACACCTTC.